These T cell receptor beta chains were read from a single sample in a study of blood T cell repertoires in COVID-19. Data came from immunoSEQ multiplex PCR; TCRdb stores just in-frame clones and leaves some out. The data hold roughly 450,000 clones, with 90% observed a single time. Sequences were obtained from PBMCs or T cells enriched from blood (not recorded which). Receptors originate from a man between 18 and 35 years old who had recovered from COVID-19. CDR3s include the opening cysteine and the closing phenylalanine or tryptophan. The order of the fields is CDR3 length, D gene, V gene, clone size, J gene, CDR3 protein, CDR3 DNA. The D gene is left open where the match is weak. Expanded clones are given a class, and other clones once, few, many or no size at all.

13	.	TRBV10-1	.	TRBJ2-1	CASSRDSNNEQFF	TGCGCCAGCAGTCGTGACAGTAACAATGAGCAGTTCTTC
15	TRBD2	TRBV6-5	few	TRBJ2-1	CASSLSGRRPNEQFF	TGTGCCAGCAGTCTTAGCGGGAGAAGACCGAATGAGCAGTTCTTC
14	TRBD1	TRBV5-1	.	TRBJ1-6	CASSDRVQNSPLHF	TGCGCCAGCAGCGACAGGGTTCAGAATTCACCCCTCCACTTT
18	.	TRBV10-3	.	TRBJ2-2	CAISEPKMMAGHTGELFF	TGTGCCATCAGTGAGCCAAAAATGATGGCGGGCCACACCGGGGAGCTGTTTTTT
16	.	TRBV12-5	.	TRBJ1-6	CASGSGEGSYNSPLHF	TGTGCTAGTGGTTCAGGGGAAGGCTCCTATAATTCACCCCTCCACTTT
14	.	TRBV28	.	TRBJ1-2	CASSLATGSYGYTF	TGTGCCAGCAGTTTGGCTACGGGGAGCTATGGCTACACCTTC
14	.	TRBV5-1	.	TRBJ2-5	CASSLAGGVETQYF	TGCGCCAGCAGCTTGGCCGGGGGAGTAGAGACCCAGTACTTC
14	TRBD1	TRBV30	.	TRBJ2-7	CAWTTGGQGYEQYF	TGTGCCTGGACCACCGGCGGACAGGGCTACGAGCAGTACTTC
15	TRBD2	TRBV6-6	.	TRBJ2-3	CASSTSESSTDTQYF	TGTGCCAGCAGTACTAGCGAGAGTAGCACAGATACGCAGTATTTT
13	.	TRBV30	.	TRBJ1-2	CAWSVRGNYGYTF	TGTGCCTGGAGTGTTCGGGGGAACTATGGCTACACCTTC
17	TRBD1	TRBV28	.	TRBJ1-1	CASSSTGTGGWGTEAFF	TGTGCCAGCAGTTCGACCGGGACAGGGGGCTGGGGCACTGAAGCTTTCTTT
16	.	TRBV4-1	few	TRBJ1-5	CASSEEGRGSNQPQHF	TGCGCCAGCAGCGAGGAAGGGAGGGGTAGCAATCAGCCCCAGCATTTT
15	TRBD1	TRBV5-1	.	TRBJ2-2	CASSSGTANTGELFF	TGCGCCAGCAGTTCCGGGACAGCTAACACCGGGGAGCTGTTTTTT
15	.	TRBV6-5	.	TRBJ2-2	CASSLTPSNTGELFF	TGTGCCAGCAGTCTTACACCCTCGAACACCGGGGAGCTGTTTTTT
15	TRBD1	TRBV5-1	.	TRBJ1-1	CASSSNQGGGNEAFF	TGCGCCAGCAGCTCGAACCAGGGGGGAGGTAATGAAGCTTTCTTT
12	.	TRBV9	.	TRBJ1-4	CASSGDIGKLFF	TGTGCCAGCAGCGGGGACATTGGAAAACTGTTTTTT
14	TRBD1	TRBV10-3	.	TRBJ1-3	CAAGQGGSGNTIYF	TGTGCCGCCGGACAGGGGGGTTCTGGAAACACCATATATTTT
15	.	TRBV29-1	.	TRBJ2-2	CSVEANGMGTGELFF	TGCAGCGTTGAGGCAAACGGGATGGGGACCGGGGAGCTGTTTTTT
15	.	TRBV27	.	TRBJ1-3	CASREGPSSGNTIYF	TGTGCCAGCAGGGAGGGGCCGAGCTCTGGAAACACCATATATTTT
14	TRBD2	TRBV5-1	.	TRBJ2-1	CASRLAGVLSEQFF	TGCGCCAGCAGACTAGCGGGAGTTCTTAGTGAGCAGTTCTTC
15	TRBD1	TRBV14	.	TRBJ2-1	CASSPGQGARNEQFF	TGTGCCAGCAGCCCCGGACAGGGGGCGAGAAATGAGCAGTTCTTC
15	.	TRBV5-1	once	TRBJ1-2	CASSLVPGTNYGYTF	TGCGCCAGCAGCTTAGTACCAGGTACAAACTATGGCTACACCTTC
15	.	TRBV2	.	TRBJ2-7	CASREKTGRSYEQYF	TGTGCCAGCAGAGAGAAGACAGGGAGGTCCTACGAGCAGTACTTC
15	TRBD1	TRBV9	.	TRBJ1-2	CASSVTPGQGYGYTF	TGTGCCAGCAGCGTAACCCCGGGACAGGGCTATGGCTACACCTTC
19	TRBD1	TRBV3-1/TRBV3-2	.	TRBJ1-4	CASSQEGGGAFSLVEKLFF	TGTGCCAGCAGCCAAGAAGGAGGGGGCGCGTTTAGTTTGGTTGAAAAACTGTTTTTT
13	.	TRBV30	.	TRBJ2-1	CAWSDGSYNEQFF	TGTGCCTGGAGTGACGGGTCCTACAATGAGCAGTTCTTC
13	.	TRBV10-3	.	TRBJ1-1	CAITGTGHTEAFF	TGTGCCATCACCGGAACAGGGCATACTGAAGCTTTCTTT
15	TRBD1	TRBV6-5	.	TRBJ1-2	CASSYLFGQGDGYTF	TGTGCCAGCAGTTACCTTTTTGGACAGGGGGACGGCTACACCTTC
17	TRBD1	TRBV19	.	TRBJ1-4	CARRAGQGVEICEKLFF	TGTGCCAGACGCGCGGGACAGGGAGTAGAGATTTGTGAAAAACTGTTTTTT
14	TRBD1	TRBV5-4	.	TRBJ1-1	CASSFRQGNTEAFF	TGTGCCAGCAGCTTCCGACAGGGGAACACTGAAGCTTTCTTT
16	.	TRBV20-1	.	TRBJ1-5	CSASHRGGLSNQPQHF	TGCAGTGCTAGTCATCGGGGGGGCTTAAGCAATCAGCCCCAGCATTTT
16	TRBD1	TRBV18	.	TRBJ1-1	CASSPPGQPSNTEAFF	TGTGCCAGCTCACCGCCGGGACAGCCATCGAACACTGAAGCTTTCTTT
13	.	TRBV2	.	TRBJ2-3	CASSGSRLDTQYF	TGTGCCAGCAGTGGTTCTAGGTTAGATACGCAGTATTTT
11	.	TRBV30	.	TRBJ1-2	CAWTRLGGYTF	TGTGCCTGGACTCGTTTGGGCGGCTACACCTTC
14	.	TRBV19	.	TRBJ1-2	CASSIDSDRYGYTF	TGTGCCAGTAGTATAGACTCGGACAGATATGGCTACACCTTC
12	.	TRBV7-8	.	TRBJ1-1	CASSAGRIEAFF	TGTGCCAGCAGCGCAGGCCGCATTGAAGCTTTCTTT
15	.	TRBV5-6	.	TRBJ2-2	CASSPATGRTGELFF	TGTGCCAGCAGCCCGGCGACAGGGAGGACCGGGGAGCTGTTTTTT
14	.	TRBV7-9	.	TRBJ1-1	CASSLGLGNTEAFF	TGTGCCAGCAGCTTAGGACTCGGGAACACTGAAGCTTTCTTT
18	TRBD2	TRBV28	.	TRBJ2-2	CASSRYGAGGEKTGELFF	TGTGCCAGCAGCCGTTATGGGGCGGGAGGAGAAAAAACCGGGGAGCTGTTTTTT
15	.	TRBV5-1	.	TRBJ1-1	CASSSRGEMNTEAFF	TGCGCCAGCAGCAGTCGGGGGGAAATGAACACTGAAGCTTTCTTT
15	.	TRBV7-2	.	TRBJ1-6	CASSLVAGRNSPLHF	TGTGCCAGCAGCTTAGTTGCGGGGAGGAATTCACCCCTCCACTTT
15	TRBD1	TRBV27	.	TRBJ1-5	CASGTYRGGNQPQHF	TGTGCCAGCGGAACATACAGGGGAGGCAATCAGCCCCAGCATTTT
12	TRBD1	TRBV7-9	once	TRBJ1-2	CASSLDRGGYTF	TGTGCCAGCAGCCTCGACAGGGGAGGCTACACCTTC
14	.	TRBV5-1	.	TRBJ2-1	CASSLNALYNEQFF	TGCGCCAGCAGCTTGAATGCGCTCTACAATGAGCAGTTCTTC
14	.	TRBV4-1	.	TRBJ1-2	CASSQPGQHYGYTF	TGCGCCAGCAGCCAACCGGGTCAACACTATGGCTACACCTTC
14	TRBD1	TRBV15	.	TRBJ1-3	CATSRTGPGNTIYF	TGTGCCACCAGCAGGACAGGGCCTGGAAACACCATATATTTT
13	TRBD2	TRBV27	.	TRBJ2-7	CASSLGLRFEQYF	TGTGCCAGCAGTCTGGGACTACGATTCGAGCAGTACTTC
14	.	TRBV6-5	.	TRBJ1-5	CASSSALSGATQHF	TGTGCCAGCAGTTCAGCCCTCTCAGGGGCTACCCAGCATTTT
15	TRBD1	TRBV6-5	.	TRBJ1-1	CASRAGTGRGSEAFF	TGTGCCAGCAGAGCCGGGACAGGGCGGGGTTCTGAAGCTTTCTTT
13	.	TRBV10-3	.	TRBJ1-1	CAISESAATEAFF	TGTGCCATCAGTGAGTCTGCGGCCACTGAAGCTTTCTTT
13	.	TRBV20-1	.	TRBJ1-2	CSASTGSNYGYTF	TGCAGTGCTAGTACGGGTTCTAACTATGGCTACACCTTC